Following are 23 T cell receptor beta chains from one sample sequenced in a study of cytomegalovirus exposure and HLA in healthy donors. The PCR had 60 Vbeta and 13 Jbeta primers. Libraries were prepared by immunoSEQ multiplex PCR; TCRdb keeps only in-frame clonotypes and omits some of them. The sample holds fewer than 200,000 clones, roughly 85% seen once. Sequencing used PBMCs. Receptors were obtained from a man aged 30-40 years in good health and CMV-seropositive.

The chain employs TRBV10-3 and TRBJ2-6, with 9 bases lining up with TRBD2. This CDR3 contains 20 residues. J was trimmed by 2 bases and V by 2 bases; bases with no gene match: 13. Germline V CDR1 and CDR2: ENHRY, SYGVKD. The CDR3 region has the DNA TGTGCCATCAGTGAGACGAAAGCGGGAGGCACCCCAACTGGGGCCAACGTCCTGACTTTC. Its translation: CAISETKAGGTPTGANVLTF.

The rearrangement links TRBV7-9 to TRBJ2-5; 13 bases line up with TRBD2. The length of the CDR3 is 17 residues. With 5 bases clipped from V and 2 bases from J, the junction kept 8 bases outside the gene matches. The germline gives CDR1 SEHNR, CDR2 FQNEAQ (reference sequence). The CDR3 DNA is TGTGCCAGCAGCAGAGGACTAGCGGGAGCCCCACAAGAGACCCAGTACTTC. Translating it yields CASSRGLAGAPQETQYF.

The rearrangement joins TRBV19 to TRBJ1-6, with D perhaps matching TRBD1 (5 bases). CDR1 LNHDA and CDR2 SQIVND come from the germline V gene (reference sequence). V lost 4 bases, J lost 12 bases, and 13 bases lay in between. The CDR3 is made up of 13 amino acids. For the CDR3, the DNA is TGTGCCAGTAGTACGATGACAGCTGGACCCCTCCACTTT. Residues: CASSTMTAGPLHF.

This clone was observed once. V usage is TRBV11-2 and J usage is TRBJ2-3; D remains ambiguous. In germline, CDR1 is SGHAT, CDR2 FQNNGV. V lost 7 bases and J lost 2, with 13 bases in between. CDR3 length: 14 residues. CDR3 bases: TGTGCCAGCACCCAGAATCCAATCACAGATACGCAGTATTTT. Protein sequence: CASTQNPITDTQYF.

The CDR3 region has the DNA TGTGCCAGCGGGATAGCGGGTGAGCAGTTCTTC. Amino acids: CASGIAGEQFF. The V call is TRBV28, the J call TRBJ2-1; 7 nucleotides match TRBD2. There are 11 residues in the CDR3. CDR1 MDHEN and CDR2 SYDVKM come from the germline V gene. Losses at the gene ends were 8 bases for V and 9 bases for J; bases not matched to a gene: 4.

The V gene is TRBV11-2, the J gene TRBJ2-7, with D perhaps matching TRBD1 (6 bases). V lost 4 bases and J 0 bases, leaving 22 bases between the germline ends. The CDR3 contains 18 residues. Germline V gene lookup returns CDR1 SGHAT and CDR2 FQNNGV. CDR3 in DNA: TGTGCCAGCAGCTGGTACCCGACAGGACCCTTTGGCTCCTACGAGCAGTACTTC. This translates into CASSWYPTGPFGSYEQYF.

The gene calls are TRBV7-6 and TRBJ2-5, with 7 nucleotides matching TRBD2. V dropped 0 bases and J dropped 5; count of bases not matched to a gene: 9. CDR1 and CDR2 from the germline V gene are SGHVS and FNYEAQ. The CDR3 consists of 16 residues. The CDR3 reads CASSLALARGGETQYF. DNA of the CDR3: TGTGCCAGCAGCTTAGCGCTTGCGAGGGGAGGGGAGACCCAGTACTTC.

This clone showed up just once. This chain links TRBV7-6 with TRBJ1-1, with 8 bases identical to TRBD1. V dropped 5 bases and J dropped 2; count of bases not matched to a gene: 7. CDR1 and CDR2 (germline): SGHVS, FNYEAQ. The CDR3 extends over 15 amino acids. The CDR3 is CASSPGQGGNTEAFF. CDR3 in DNA: TGTGCCAGCAGCCCAGGACAGGGAGGTAACACTGAAGCTTTCTTT.

CDR3 in DNA: TGTGCCAGTAGTATTCAGGGGACTAGCGGGAGGGGGACAGATACGCAGTATTTT. It translates to CASSIQGTSGRGTDTQYF. The chain uses TRBV19 and TRBJ2-3; TRBD2 aligns across 16 bases. The trim removed 3 bases at V and 3 bases at J, leaving 6 bases unmatched. CDR1 is LNHDA and CDR2 is SQIVND in the germline V gene (reference sequence). The CDR3 is 18 amino acids.

As to this clone: Other DNA sequences in this specimen translate into the identical CDR3. The chain employs TRBV6-1 and TRBJ2-3, with D perhaps TRBD2 (5 bases). Germline loops: CDR1 MNHNS, CDR2 SASEGT. The CDR3 consists of 14 residues. Trimming stripped 7 bases from V and 0 bases from J, with 11 bases between. CDR3 sequence (DNA): TGTGCCAGCAAGGCGGGTTACAGCACAGATACGCAGTATTTT. Its protein product is CASKAGYSTDTQYF.

The chain has TRBV27 and TRBJ2-7, with TRBD1 matching 7 bases. Germline V CDR1 and CDR2: MNHEY, SMNVEV (reference sequence). With 2 bases clipped from V and 2 bases from J, the junction kept 3 bases outside the gene matches. The CDR3 loop spans 14 amino acids. The CDR3 sequence: CASSLVGTAYEQYF. The DNA for the CDR3 is TGTGCCAGCAGTTTAGTAGGGACAGCCTACGAGCAGTACTTC.

The V call is TRBV7-9, the J call TRBJ2-1; 9 nucleotides agree with TRBD2. V was pared by 2 bases and J by 2 bases, with 7 bases of the junction left unmatched. The V gene's germline CDR1 is SEHNR and CDR2 FQNEAQ (reference sequence). This CDR3 has 17 residues. The CDR3: CASSLRGSGSTYNEQFF. CDR3 sequence (DNA): TGTGCCAGCAGCTTAAGGGGTAGCGGGAGTACCTACAATGAGCAGTTCTTC.

Only one count was recorded for this clone. Compared with germline, one end of the junction differs, possibly owing to a read error. V is TRBV7-9 and J is TRBJ2-3; the match to TRBD1 covers 7 bases. This CDR3 is built from 16 residues. The V gene's germline CDR1 is SEHNR and CDR2 FQNEAQ (reference sequence). The CDR3 region is CSSSSLRDSPTDTQYF. DNA for the CDR3: TGTTCCAGCAGTTCCCTTCGGGACAGCCCCACAGATACGCAGTATTTT.

This clone has more than one count but fewer than ten. J is TRBJ2-4 and V is TRBV2; D remains ambiguous. The CDR3 is made up of 13 amino acids. V dropped 7 bases and J dropped 3 bases, with 10 bases sitting between them. The germline V gene encodes CDR1 SNHLY and CDR2 FYNNEI. In DNA form, the CDR3 reads TGTGCCAGCACGCACTACCTCAAAAACATTCAGTACTTC. This translates into CASTHYLKNIQYF.

The V call is TRBV4-2, the J call TRBJ1-1; D is possibly TRBD1 (5 bases). The CDR3 consists of 14 residues. The ends were cut back, 1 base at V and 0 bases at J, with 6 bases in the middle. The V gene's germline CDR1 is LGHNA and CDR2 YNFKEQ. The CDR3 region has the DNA TGTGCCAGCAGCCAAGCGGGGGTGAACACTGAAGCTTTCTTT. It encodes CASSQAGVNTEAFF.

The gene calls are TRBV29-1 and TRBJ1-1; D ambiguous. The germline V gene has CDR1 SQVTM and CDR2 ANQGSEA. There are 11 residues in the CDR3. Trimming took off 4 bases at V and 2 bases at J, with 5 bases between the two ends. The DNA of the CDR3 is TGCAGCGTTGGACTAAACACTGAAGCTTTCTTT. Protein product: CSVGLNTEAFF.

The chain combines TRBV4-1 with TRBJ2-2; D possibly corresponds to TRBD2 (5 bases). The CDR3 contains 15 residues. Trimming pared 0 bases from V and 7 bases from J, leaving 12 bases between. Per germline, CDR1 MGHRA and CDR2 YSYEKL. CDR3 amino acids: CASSQEPGLYGELFF. In nucleotides, the CDR3 is TGCGCCAGCAGCCAAGAGCCCGGACTCTACGGGGAGCTGTTTTTT.

The J gene is TRBJ1-1, the V gene TRBV2; D gene uncertain. V lost 5 bases, J lost 9 bases, and 10 bases lay in between. Germline values: CDR1 SNHLY, CDR2 FYNNEI. This CDR3 comprises 11 residues. CDR3 sequence: CASSLDSQAFF. The CDR3 DNA sequence: TGTGCCAGCAGTCTCGATAGTCAAGCTTTCTTT.

The genes are TRBV11-3 and TRBJ2-7, with 9 bases identical to TRBD2. The CDR3 consists of 15 residues. CDR1 is SGHNT and CDR2 is YENEEA in the germline V gene. V was pared by 0 bases and J by 5 bases, with 5 bases of the junction left unmatched. This chain's CDR3 is CASSLESRTSDEQYV. The CDR3 DNA follows: TGTGCCAGCAGCTTAGAGTCCAGGACTAGCGACGAGCAGTACGTC.

This chain uses TRBV18 with TRBJ2-3; D uncertain. Per germline, CDR1 KGHSH and CDR2 LQKENI. Trimming left V 2 bases short and J 0 bases short, with 6 bases between. This CDR3 has 14 amino acids. CDR3 in DNA: TGTGCCAGCTCACCAACATATAGCACAGATACGCAGTATTTT. As protein: CASSPTYSTDTQYF.

The rearrangement joins TRBV5-5 to TRBJ2-7, with TRBD2 matching over 7 bases. Germline V gene data show CDR1 as SGHKS and CDR2 as YYEKEE (reference sequence). V shed 4 bases, J shed 0 bases, and the junction held 1 base outside the gene matches. This CDR3 is built from 13 residues. The CDR3 DNA sequence: TGTGCCAGCAGCGGCGGGAGCTCCTACGAGCAGTACTTC. Protein: CASSGGSSYEQYF. Full variable domain (remainder filled in from reference TRBV5-5 and TRBJ2-7): DAGVTQSPTHLIKTRGQQVTLRCSPISGHKSVSWYQQVLGQGPQFIFQYYEKEERGRGNFPDRFSARQFPNYSSELNVNALLLGDSALYLCASSGGSSYEQYFGPGTRLTVT.

The CDR3 is CASSSSGSVADTQYF. In DNA form, the CDR3 reads TGCGCCAGCAGCTCTAGCGGGAGTGTGGCAGATACGCAGTATTTT. The chain joins TRBV5-1 to TRBJ2-3; 10 nucleotides align to TRBD2. The CDR3 has 15 amino acids. Germline V gene data show CDR1 as SGHRS and CDR2 as YFSETQ. V lost 3 bases and J lost 4; bases outside the gene matches: 5.

The chain links TRBV27 to TRBJ2-3; a weak D match, TRBD2 (5 bases). Germline CDR1 MNHEY, CDR2 SMNVEV (reference sequence). Trimming shortened V by 6 bases and J by 1 base, and 8 bases separated the two germline ends. CDR3 length: 13 amino acids. The CDR3 region is CASSPAGTDTQYF. CDR3 in DNA: TGTGCCAGCAGCCCAGCGGGCACAGATACGCAGTATTTT.